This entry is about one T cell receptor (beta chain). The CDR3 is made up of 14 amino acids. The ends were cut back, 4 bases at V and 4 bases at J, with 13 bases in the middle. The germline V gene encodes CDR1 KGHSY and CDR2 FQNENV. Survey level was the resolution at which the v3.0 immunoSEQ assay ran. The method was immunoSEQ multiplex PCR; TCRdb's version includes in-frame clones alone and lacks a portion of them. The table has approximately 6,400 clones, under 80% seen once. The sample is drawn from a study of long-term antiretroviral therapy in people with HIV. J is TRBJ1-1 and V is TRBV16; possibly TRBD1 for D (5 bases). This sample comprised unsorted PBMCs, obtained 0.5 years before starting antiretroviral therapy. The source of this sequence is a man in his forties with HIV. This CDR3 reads CASSPTGVATEAFF. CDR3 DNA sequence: TGTGCCAGCAGCCCTACAGGAGTTGCCACTGAAGCTTTCTTT.